The 3 T cell receptor beta chains reported below all come from one sample, sequenced in a study of identical twins. MiXCR was run by TCRdb on the 5' RACE reads, yielding one entry per CDR3 protein. In the table there are 500,000 or so distinct CDR3 sequences, about 20% of which are singletons. The same data also contributed to another study, on T cells expressing NK-cell markers.

The sequenced sample consisted of CD4+ T cells sorted from blood. These receptor sequences come from a young woman in good health.

The V and J genes are TRBV5-1 and TRBJ2-1, with 10 bases lining up with TRBD2. Trimming at V came to 0 bases and at J to 6 bases, leaving 3 bases not matched to a gene. This CDR3 has 15 residues. The germline V gene has CDR1 SGHRS and CDR2 YFSETQ. The CDR3 spells CASSLGAGGRNEQFF. The CDR3 DNA is TGCGCCAGCAGCTTGGGAGCGGGGGGGCGCAATGAGCAGTTCTTC.

The V gene is TRBV7-2, the J gene TRBJ1-5; D call uncertain. The CDR3 is 15 amino acids. V lost 3 bases and J 4 bases, leaving 13 bases between the germline ends. Germline CDR1 SGHTA, CDR2 FQGNSA. CDR3 protein: CASSFPTVVNQPQHF. CDR3 nucleotides: TGTGCCAGCAGCTTTCCTACGGTGGTGAATCAGCCCCAGCATTTT. Drawing the rest from reference TRBV7-2 and TRBJ1-5, the complete variable domain is GAGVSQSPSNKVTEKGKDVELRCDPISGHTALYWYRQSLGQGLEFLIYFQGNSAPDKSGLPSDRFSAERTGGSVSTLTIQRTQQEDSAVYLCASSFPTVVNQPQHFGDGTRLSIL.

This clonotype has only a few counts. The chain is built from TRBV7-9 and TRBJ1-2; TRBD1 matches 11 bases. The V segment lost 5 bases and the J segment 7 bases; nucleotides outside the gene matches: 9. The CDR3 has 15 residues. Germline CDR1 SEHNR, CDR2 FQNEAQ (reference sequence). CDR3 coding DNA: TGTGCCAGCAGCCGTCCTGGGACAGGGGGAGCTGGCTACACCTTC. Its protein product is CASSRPGTGGAGYTF.